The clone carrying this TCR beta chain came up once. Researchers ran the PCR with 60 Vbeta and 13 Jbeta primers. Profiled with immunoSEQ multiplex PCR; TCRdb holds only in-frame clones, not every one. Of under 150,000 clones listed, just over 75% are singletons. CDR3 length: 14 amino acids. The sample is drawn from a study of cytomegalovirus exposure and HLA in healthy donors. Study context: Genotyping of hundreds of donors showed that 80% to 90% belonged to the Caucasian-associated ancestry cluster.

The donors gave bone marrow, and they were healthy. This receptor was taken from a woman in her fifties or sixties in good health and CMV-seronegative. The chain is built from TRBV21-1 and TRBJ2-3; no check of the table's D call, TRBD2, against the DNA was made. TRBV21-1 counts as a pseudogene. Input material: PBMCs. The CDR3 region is CASSKERDLDTQYF. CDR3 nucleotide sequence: TGTGCCAGCAGCAAAGAGAGGGATTTAGATACGCAGTATTTT.